The T cell receptor beta chain described here comes from a study of identical twins. Study-wide findings and caveats: With abundant cord blood beta clonotypes, insertions were fewer; memory repertoires showed no such pattern.

MiXCR was run by TCRdb on the 5' RACE reads, yielding one entry per CDR3 protein. Of more than 1.5 million distinct CDR3 sequences in the sample, 32% were seen once. The CDR3 is 13 amino acids. Deletions cut 2 bases from V and 11 bases from J, with 18 bases between. From germline, CDR1 is DFQATT and CDR2 SNEGSKA (reference sequence). On this clonotype: Its antigen is not identified.

The chain recombines TRBV20-1 with TRBJ2-5; unclear D gene. The source is a newborn girl in good health. The sequencing sample was made of cord blood. CDR3: CSARKVVRNEQYF. As DNA, the CDR3 is TGCAGTGCTAGAAAGGTAGTACGGAATGAGCAGTACTTC.